Presented here are 8 T cell receptor beta chains from one specimen sequenced in a study of human T cells and chemical hapten exposure. TCRdb independently ran MiXCR on the RACE reads; one entry per CDR3 protein. Of 200,000 to 300,000 distinct CDR3 sequences in the sample, over 8% were seen once. The time point here: pre-sensitization, week 0. The treatment denotes: therapeutic diphenylcyclopropenone sensitization with weekly scalp DPC. The material was whole blood, obtained in connection with sensitization to the hapten diphenylcyclopropenone (DPC). The receptors come from a woman between 40 and 50 years old with alopecia areata. Some clones in this sample may be carry-over from other donors' samples.

A few counts support this clonotype. The CDR3 loop is CASSQPTGNEQYF. CDR3 sequence (DNA): TGTGCCAGCAGCCAACCTACAGGGAACGAGCAGTACTTC. The rearrangement uses TRBV4-2 and TRBJ2-7; D is possibly TRBD1 (6 bases). Germline V gene data show CDR1 as LGHNA and CDR2 as YNFKEQ. This CDR3 region has 13 residues. The ends were cut back, 2 bases at V and 5 bases at J, with 10 bases in the middle.

This clonotype was picked up a small number of times. The chain joins TRBV7-3 to TRBJ2-5, with 9 nucleotides matching TRBD1. The CDR3 sequence is 15 residues long. Per the germline V gene, CDR1 is SGHTA and CDR2 is FQGTGA. V trimming: 5 bases; J trimming: 5 bases; junction bases outside the gene matches: 9. In DNA, the CDR3 is TGTGCCAGCAGCCCCAGGACAGGGGCGGAGGAGACCCAGTACTTC. Protein product: CASSPRTGAEETQYF.

This clonotype was counted between two and nine times. V usage is TRBV7-2 and J usage is TRBJ2-3, with 8 bases matching TRBD2. With V trimmed by 5 bases and J by 6 bases, 10 bases remained unmatched. The germline gives CDR1 SGHTA, CDR2 FQGNSA. This CDR3 has 15 amino acids. This CDR3 reads CASSLSGGPGDTQYF. Here the CDR3 DNA reads TGTGCCAGCAGCCTCTCGGGAGGGCCTGGCGATACGCAGTATTTT. Filled out from reference TRBV7-2 and TRBJ2-3, the complete variable domain reads GAGVSQSPSNKVTEKGKDVELRCDPISGHTALYWYRQSLGQGLEFLIYFQGNSAPDKSGLPSDRFSAERTGGSVSTLTIQRTQQEDSAVYLCASSLSGGPGDTQYFGPGTRLTVL.

This clonotype was observed a handful of times. This sequence joins TRBV21-1 and TRBJ2-3; TRBD1 was called by the table and not checked on the DNA. TRBV21-1 is a recognized pseudogene. The CDR3 spans 15 residues. The CDR3 nucleotides read TGTGCCAGCAGCAGCCGCGACAGGGGGTGCGATACGCAGTATTTT. The encoded protein is CASSSRDRGCDTQYF.

This clonotype was picked up a small number of times. The chain has TRBV29-1 and TRBJ1-1, with 9 bases lining up with TRBD1. The V and J ends lost 5 bases and 1 base, in that order; junction bases with no gene match: 2. The V gene's germline CDR1 is SQVTM and CDR2 ANQGSEA. This CDR3 has 13 residues. CDR3 sequence (DNA): TGCAGCGTTAAGACAGGGGGGAACACTGAAGCTTTCTTT. This sequence encodes CSVKTGGNTEAFF.

This clonotype has a handful of counts. This sequence joins TRBV29-1 and TRBJ2-5; D may be TRBD1 (5 bases). In germline, CDR1 is SQVTM, CDR2 ANQGSEA. V lost 4 bases to trimming and J lost 4 bases, with 10 bases between them. CDR3 length: 12 amino acids. The CDR3 DNA reads TGCAGCGTTGTCTTCCAGGGAGAGACCCAGTACTTC. Its protein product is CSVVFQGETQYF.

This sequence joins TRBV6-1 and TRBJ2-7; D is undetermined. The CDR3 loop spans 14 amino acids. V was cut by 6 bases and J by 6 bases, with 18 bases left in between. Germline V CDR1 and CDR2: MNHNS, SASEGT. The CDR3 nucleotides are TGTGCCAGCAGCGGAGATGTGTGGTCGGGCGAGCAGTACTTC. Amino acids: CASSGDVWSGEQYF.

V and J are TRBV4-1 and TRBJ1-2; 7 positions match TRBD1. The CDR3 runs 14 residues. The V gene's germline CDR1 is MGHRA and CDR2 YSYEKL. After removal of 4 bases from V and 6 bases from J, the junction contained 8 bases not matched to a gene. CDR3 coding DNA: TGCGCCAGCAGCCCATCGGGACAGATCGATGGCTACACCTTC. Translated, it gives CASSPSGQIDGYTF.